These 24 T cell receptor beta chains were all obtained from the same sample, sequenced in a study of shared clonotypes between healthy human individuals. Sequenced by immunoSEQ multiplex PCR; TCRdb stores in-frame clones only, minus some. In the table there are around 2,000,000 clones, roughly 95% of which are singletons. Terminally differentiated effector memory CD45RA+ cells were left out of the naive CD8 fraction, which was CD45RO-negative and positively selected for CCR7. What was sequenced was naive CD8+ T cells sorted from blood. The receptor source for this set is a man aged 18 to 29 in good health.

V gene TRBV9 combines with J gene TRBJ2-7; 7 bases are shared with TRBD1. J was trimmed by 2 bases and V by 0 bases; bases with no gene match: 8. Germline V gene lookup returns CDR1 SGDLS and CDR2 YYNGEE. This CDR3 has 16 residues. Here the CDR3 reads CASSVGEGALTYEQYF. The CDR3 coding sequence is TGTGCCAGCAGCGTAGGAGAGGGGGCCTTAACCTACGAGCAGTACTTC.

The J gene is TRBJ2-7, the V gene TRBV30; a weak D match, TRBD1 (5 bases). The CDR3 length is 19 residues. Germline V lookup: CDR1 GTSNPN, CDR2 SVGIG (reference sequence). V was shortened by 3 bases and J by 4 bases, with 31 bases between the two germline ends. CDR3: CAWSGPPLMWGEGVYEQYF. The CDR3 nucleotides are TGTGCCTGGAGCGGACCCCCTTTGATGTGGGGCGAAGGAGTATACGAGCAGTACTTC.

The chain recombines TRBV10-2 with TRBJ2-5; D is ambiguous. This CDR3 region has 15 residues. Germline assignment: CDR1 WSHSY and CDR2 SAAADI. Trimming took 3 bases from V and 5 from J, leaving 16 bases between them. The CDR3 DNA reads as TGCGCCAGCAGTGATTCGACCCCCAATGAGGAGACCCAGTACTTC. As protein: CASSDSTPNEETQYF.

The V gene is TRBV6-1, the J gene TRBJ2-7; TRBD1 aligns across 7 bases. The V segment lost 3 bases and the J segment 1 base; nucleotides outside the gene matches: 12. Looked up from germline, CDR1 is MNHNS and CDR2 is SASEGT. The CDR3 length is 17 residues. CDR3 region: CASSDPPQGRASYEQYF. CDR3 DNA: TGTGCCAGCAGTGACCCCCCACAGGGGCGGGCGTCCTACGAGCAGTACTTC.

V gene TRBV7-9 combines with J gene TRBJ1-1; D not resolved. V lost 6 bases, J lost 7 bases, and 12 bases lay in between. Germline loops: CDR1 SEHNR, CDR2 FQNEAQ (reference sequence). The CDR3 consists of 12 residues. The CDR3 bases are TGTGCCAGCAGGCTCGACGGTGGTGAAGCTTTCTTT. Encoded protein: CASRLDGGEAFF.

V gene TRBV7-9 combines with J gene TRBJ1-1; no reliable D call. Between the trimmed V and J ends, which lost 6 bases and 0 bases, there was a span of 8 bases. The germline V gene encodes CDR1 SEHNR and CDR2 FQNEAQ (reference sequence). This CDR3 region has 13 residues. The CDR3 protein is CASRNGMNTEAFF. DNA for the CDR3: TGTGCCAGCAGAAATGGGATGAACACTGAAGCTTTCTTT.

This rearrangement joins TRBV19 to TRBJ1-1; D is uncertain. The V gene lost 10 bases and the J gene lost 1 base, with 10 bases spanning the gap. CDR3 size: 12 residues. The germline V gene has CDR1 LNHDA and CDR2 SQIVND (reference sequence). CDR3 amino acids: CATIWGNTEAFF. The CDR3 DNA follows: TGTGCCACGATTTGGGGGAACACTGAAGCTTTCTTT.

This chain uses TRBV5-4 with TRBJ1-1; no reliable D call. Trimming shortened V by 2 bases and J by 4 bases, and 15 bases separated the two germline ends. This CDR3 has 15 residues. Germline V CDR1 and CDR2: SGHNT, YYREEE (reference sequence). The CDR3 reads CASSFDPDPATEAFF. The DNA for the CDR3 is TGTGCCAGCAGCTTTGACCCCGACCCGGCCACTGAAGCTTTCTTT.

Turning to this clone: The sample has other DNA sequences that encode this CDR3 too. The rearrangement uses TRBV4-3 and TRBJ2-5, with a weak D call TRBD1 (5 bases). Germline V gene lookup returns CDR1 LGHNA and CDR2 YSLEER. V was clipped by 1 base and J by 1 base, with 7 bases between them. The CDR3 consists of 14 residues. This chain's CDR3 is CASSQGGLQETQYF. CDR3 nucleotide sequence: TGCGCCAGCAGCCAAGGGGGCCTCCAAGAGACCCAGTACTTC.

This rearrangement joins TRBV30 to TRBJ2-3, with TRBD2 identical over 7 bases. The germline V gene has CDR1 GTSNPN and CDR2 SVGIG (reference sequence). The CDR3 is made up of 19 amino acids. J lost 0 bases, V lost 4 bases, and 19 bases had no gene match. DNA for the CDR3: TGTGCCTGGACCTCGAGAGCTGAGCGGGGAACCTCTAGCACAGATACGCAGTATTTT. Encoded protein: CAWTSRAERGTSSTDTQYF.

The V and J genes are TRBV19 and TRBJ1-4; D gene uncertain. In germline, CDR1 is LNHDA, CDR2 SQIVND (reference sequence). With 0 bases removed from V and 8 bases from J, the gap between germline ends came to 10 bases. The CDR3 runs 14 residues. The CDR3 region is CASSIDLEAEKLFF. CDR3 sequence (DNA): TGTGCCAGTAGTATAGATCTTGAGGCGGAAAAACTGTTTTTT.

The chain joins TRBV5-1 to TRBJ2-7; D unclear. CDR1 and CDR2 from the germline V gene are SGHRS and YFSETQ. Trimming removed 0 bases from V and 0 bases from J, with 13 bases in between. The CDR3 loop spans 16 amino acids. CDR3 sequence reads: CASSLARTVHSYEQYF. The DNA of the CDR3 is TGCGCCAGCAGCTTGGCCAGGACGGTACACTCCTACGAGCAGTACTTC.

The gene calls are TRBV29-1 and TRBJ1-2, with 7 bases lining up with TRBD1. The V gene end was trimmed by 6 bases and the J gene end by 3 bases; junction bases not matched to a gene: 4. Per germline, CDR1 SQVTM and CDR2 ANQGSEA. The CDR3 loop spans 12 amino acids. CDR3 loop: CSVRDSYYGYTF. The CDR3 DNA follows: TGCAGCGTCCGGGACAGCTACTATGGCTACACCTTC.

The J gene is TRBJ2-7, the V gene TRBV27; the D is unclear. The V and J ends lost 6 bases and 3 bases respectively, with 12 bases between them. This CDR3 has 13 residues. CDR1 and CDR2 (germline): MNHEY, SMNVEV (reference sequence). The CDR3 nucleotides are TGTGCCAGCAGCATCTCGGCAGGCTACGAGCAGTACTTC. It specifies CASSISAGYEQYF.

The chain is built from TRBV2 and TRBJ2-7, with no clear D. This CDR3 contains 16 residues. V lost 2 bases and J lost 5, with 19 bases in between. Germline V gives CDR1 SNHLY, CDR2 FYNNEI. The CDR3: CASSESNQPAYHEQYF. The CDR3 region has the DNA TGTGCCAGCAGTGAATCAAACCAACCAGCCTACCACGAGCAGTACTTC.

As for this clone: At the DNA level, this CDR3 is encoded by other sequences in the same sample as well. The rearrangement joins TRBV11-2 to TRBJ2-7; D call uncertain. CDR3 length equals 11 residues. Germline V gene data show CDR1 as SGHAT and CDR2 as FQNNGV. Trimming left V 8 bases short and J 5 bases short, with 10 bases between. In nucleotides, the CDR3 is TGTGCCAGCTCCAGTCCCCACGAGCAGTACTTC. Translating gives CASSSPHEQYF.

CDR3 nucleotide sequence: TGTGCCAGCAGCATGACCAGGGGTGACTACGAGCAGTACTTC. Translation gives CASSMTRGDYEQYF. The J gene is TRBJ2-7, the V gene TRBV5-4, with D perhaps matching TRBD1 (6 bases). The CDR3 has 14 amino acids. Trimming left V 4 bases short and J 3 bases short, with 14 bases between. Germline V gene sequence: CDR1 SGHNT, CDR2 YYREEE (reference sequence).

The chain employs TRBV20-1 and TRBJ2-1; no clear D gene. The CDR3 covers 10 residues. Trimming shortened V by 5 bases and J by 15 bases, and 14 bases separated the two germline ends. Germline V gene lookup returns CDR1 DFQATT and CDR2 SNEGSKA (reference sequence). CDR3 region: CSAFDSRPFF. The DNA of the CDR3 is TGCAGTGCTTTCGACTCCCGGCCGTTCTTC.

Remarks on this clone: Other DNA sequences within the sample encode an identical CDR3. This rearrangement joins TRBV4-1 to TRBJ2-7; possible D gene TRBD2, 5 bases. The CDR3 contains 14 residues. Germline CDR1 is MGHRA and CDR2 is YSYEKL. V lost 1 base and J lost 3, with 10 bases in between. The CDR3 DNA is TGCGCCAGCAGCCAAGTCGTCCGGGACTACGAGCAGTACTTC. Protein: CASSQVVRDYEQYF.

This chain links TRBV9 with TRBJ2-1, with D tentatively TRBD1 (6 bases). Between the trimmed V and J ends, which lost 3 bases and 9 bases, there was a span of 22 bases. CDR3 length: 16 residues. CDR1 and CDR2 (germline): SGDLS, YYNGEE. The DNA of the CDR3 is TGTGCCAGCAGCGCCATGGGCTACTCAGGGGAAATTGAGCAGTTCTTC. Its translation is CASSAMGYSGEIEQFF.

This clone occurred a few times. The sample holds other DNA sequences that translate to the same CDR3. The chain employs TRBV27 and TRBJ2-7; a possible D gene is TRBD1 (6 bases). Germline CDR1 is MNHEY and CDR2 is SMNVEV (reference sequence). CDR3 length equals 13 residues. V was cut by 4 bases and J by 0 bases, with 7 bases left in between. The CDR3 protein is CASSYRDSYEQYF. The CDR3 region has the DNA TGTGCCAGCAGTTACAGGGACTCCTACGAGCAGTACTTC.

The chain joins TRBV11-2 to TRBJ2-1; the D is unclear. Trimming took off 1 base at V and 0 bases at J, with 7 bases between the two ends. CDR1 and CDR2 (germline): SGHAT, FQNNGV. The length of the CDR3 is 15 residues. Here the CDR3 DNA reads TGTGCCAGCAGCTTAGGCTCCAACTCCTACAATGAGCAGTTCTTC. Translation: CASSLGSNSYNEQFF.

This chain connects TRBV7-9 to TRBJ2-3; TRBD2 matches 11 bases. CDR1 and CDR2 from the germline V gene are SEHNR and FQNEAQ (reference sequence). The CDR3 length is 17 residues. J lost 2 bases, V lost 1 base, and 5 bases had no gene match. The CDR3 here is CASSLDTSGGITDTQYF. In DNA form, the CDR3 reads TGTGCCAGCAGCTTAGATACTAGCGGGGGTATCACAGATACGCAGTATTTT.

This chain uses TRBV11-1 with TRBJ1-2; tentatively, D is TRBD1 (5 bases). Trimming stripped 1 base from V and 4 bases from J, with 10 bases between. The CDR3 is 14 amino acids. Germline lookup yields CDR1 SGHAT and CDR2 FQDESV (reference sequence). CDR3: CASSLEGTGYGYTF. The CDR3 nucleotides read TGTGCCAGCAGCTTAGAAGGGACCGGCTATGGCTACACCTTC.